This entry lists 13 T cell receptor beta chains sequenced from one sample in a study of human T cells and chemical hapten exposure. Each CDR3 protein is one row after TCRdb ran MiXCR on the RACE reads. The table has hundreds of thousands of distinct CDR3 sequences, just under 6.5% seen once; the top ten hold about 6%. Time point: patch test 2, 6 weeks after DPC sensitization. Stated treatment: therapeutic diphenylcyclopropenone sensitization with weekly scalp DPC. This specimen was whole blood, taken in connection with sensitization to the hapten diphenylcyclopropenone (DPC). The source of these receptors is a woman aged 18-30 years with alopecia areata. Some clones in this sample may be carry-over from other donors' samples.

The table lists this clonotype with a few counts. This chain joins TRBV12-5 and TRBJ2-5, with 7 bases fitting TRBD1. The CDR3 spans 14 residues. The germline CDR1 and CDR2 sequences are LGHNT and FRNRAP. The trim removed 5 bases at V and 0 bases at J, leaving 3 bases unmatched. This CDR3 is CASGPGTDQETQYF. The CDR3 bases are TGTGCTAGTGGTCCCGGGACAGACCAAGAGACCCAGTACTTC.

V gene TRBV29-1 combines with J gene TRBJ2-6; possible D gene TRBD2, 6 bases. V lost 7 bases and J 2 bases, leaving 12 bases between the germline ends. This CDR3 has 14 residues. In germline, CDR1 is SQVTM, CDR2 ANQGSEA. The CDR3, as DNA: TGCAGCGCTGTGACGGGGGCTGGGGCCAACGTCCTGACTTTC. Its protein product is CSAVTGAGANVLTF.

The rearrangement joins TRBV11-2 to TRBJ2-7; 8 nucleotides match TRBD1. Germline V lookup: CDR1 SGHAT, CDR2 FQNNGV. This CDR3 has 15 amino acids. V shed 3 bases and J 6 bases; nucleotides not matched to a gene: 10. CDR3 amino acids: CASSFPDREFGEQYF. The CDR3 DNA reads TGTGCCAGCAGCTTCCCGGACAGGGAATTTGGCGAGCAGTACTTC.

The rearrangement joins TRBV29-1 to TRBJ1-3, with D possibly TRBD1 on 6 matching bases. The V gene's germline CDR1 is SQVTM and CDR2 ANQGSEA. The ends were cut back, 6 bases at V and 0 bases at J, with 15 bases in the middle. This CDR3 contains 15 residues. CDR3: CSVPLTGSSGNTIYF. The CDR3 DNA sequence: TGCAGCGTCCCCCTTACAGGGAGCTCTGGAAACACCATATATTTT.

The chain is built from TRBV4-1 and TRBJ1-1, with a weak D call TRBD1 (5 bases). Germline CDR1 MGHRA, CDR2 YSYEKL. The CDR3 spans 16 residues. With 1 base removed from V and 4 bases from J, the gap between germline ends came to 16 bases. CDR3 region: CASSQASFPGGTEAFF. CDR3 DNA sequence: TGCGCCAGCAGCCAAGCCTCGTTCCCGGGGGGCACTGAAGCTTTCTTT.

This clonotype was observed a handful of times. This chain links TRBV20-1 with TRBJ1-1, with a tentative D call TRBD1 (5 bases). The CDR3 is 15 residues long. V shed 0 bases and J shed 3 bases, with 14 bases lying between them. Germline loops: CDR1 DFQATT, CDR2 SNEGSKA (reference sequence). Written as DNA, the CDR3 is TGCAGTGCTAGAGATCCCCAGGGAAGTCACACTGAAGCTTTCTTT. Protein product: CSARDPQGSHTEAFF.

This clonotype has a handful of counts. Here the CDR3 reads CASSFGQGAPNEQFF. CDR3 sequence (DNA): TGTGCCAGCAGTTTCGGACAGGGGGCCCCCAATGAGCAGTTCTTC. V and J are TRBV12-3 or TRBV12-4 and TRBJ2-1, with TRBD1 matching over 11 bases. CDR3 length equals 15 residues. V lost 3 bases to trimming and J lost 6 bases; unmatched junction nucleotides: 4.

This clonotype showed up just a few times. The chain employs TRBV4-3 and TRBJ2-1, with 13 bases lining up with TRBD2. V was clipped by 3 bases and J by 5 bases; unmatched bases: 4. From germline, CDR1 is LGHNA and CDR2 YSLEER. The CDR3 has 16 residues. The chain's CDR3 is CASSHITSGGDNEQFF. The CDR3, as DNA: TGCGCCAGCAGCCACATCACTAGCGGGGGGGACAATGAGCAGTTCTTC.

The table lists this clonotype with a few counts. The CDR3 spells CASSQALRDRHTDTQYF. CDR3 nucleotide sequence: TGTGCCAGCAGCCAAGCTCTCCGGGACAGACACACAGATACGCAGTATTTT. J is TRBJ2-3 and V is TRBV4-2; the match to TRBD1 covers 7 bases. This CDR3 is built from 17 residues. Trimming at V came to 1 base and at J to 2 bases, leaving 9 bases not matched to a gene. From germline, CDR1 is LGHNA and CDR2 YNFKEQ.

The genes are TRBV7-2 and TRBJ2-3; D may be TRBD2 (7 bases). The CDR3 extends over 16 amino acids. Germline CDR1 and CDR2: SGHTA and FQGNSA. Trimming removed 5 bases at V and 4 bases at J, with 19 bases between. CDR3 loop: CASSPIWGGAPDTQYF. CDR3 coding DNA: TGTGCCAGCAGCCCCATCTGGGGGGGGGCCCCAGATACGCAGTATTTT. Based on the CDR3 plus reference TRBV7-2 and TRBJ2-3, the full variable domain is GAGVSQSPSNKVTEKGKDVELRCDPISGHTALYWYRQSLGQGLEFLIYFQGNSAPDKSGLPSDRFSAERTGGSVSTLTIQRTQQEDSAVYLCASSPIWGGAPDTQYFGPGTRLTVL.

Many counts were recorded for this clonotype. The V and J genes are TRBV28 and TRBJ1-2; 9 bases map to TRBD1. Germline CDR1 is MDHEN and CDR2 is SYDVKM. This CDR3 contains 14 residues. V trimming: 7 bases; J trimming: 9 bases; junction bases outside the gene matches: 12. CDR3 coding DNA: TGTGCCAGCAAGGACGGGACAGGGAAAACCCGCTACACCTTC. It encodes CASKDGTGKTRYTF.

CDR3 sequence: CASSADRGVEKLFF. The CDR3 region has the DNA TGTGCCAGCAGCGCGGACAGGGGGGTTGAAAAACTGTTTTTT. This chain joins TRBV7-2 and TRBJ1-4; 10 bases line up with TRBD1. The V and J ends lost 5 bases and 7 bases, in that order; junction bases with no gene match: 4. The length of the CDR3 is 14 residues. The germline gives CDR1 SGHTA, CDR2 FQGNSA.

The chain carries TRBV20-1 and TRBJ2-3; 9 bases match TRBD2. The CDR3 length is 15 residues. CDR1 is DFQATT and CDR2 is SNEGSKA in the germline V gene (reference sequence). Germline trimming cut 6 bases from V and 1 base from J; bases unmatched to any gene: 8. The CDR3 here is CSAPSSGVGTDTQYF. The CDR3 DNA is TGCAGTGCGCCGTCTAGCGGGGTGGGCACAGATACGCAGTATTTT.